This T cell receptor beta chain derives from a study of shared clonotypes between healthy human individuals. Findings and caveats of the study: Non-shared clonotypes had lower generation probabilities than clonotypes shared by all four sorted-subset donors. Sampling included only blood; tissue repertoires likely differ.

The protocol was immunoSEQ multiplex PCR, while the TCRdb copy is restricted to in-frame clones and leaves out a portion. The sample contains around 750,000 clones, roughly 70% of which appear only once. Trimming shortened V by 3 bases and J by 1 base, and 16 bases separated the two germline ends. CDR1 and CDR2 from the germline V gene are SGHRS and YFSETQ. This CDR3 has 16 residues. Notes on this clone: The target antigen is unknown.

Only Caucasian adults living in Nashville, Tennessee served as donors. This receptor was identified in a woman under 40 in good health. The specimen was memory CD4+ T cells sorted from blood. Subset denoted: CD45RA-negative fraction. The chain combines TRBV5-1 with TRBJ2-5; possible D gene TRBD2, 6 bases. CDR3 nucleotide sequence: TGCGCCAGCAGCTGGGCAATCTCTAGCGTCCAAGAGACCCAGTACTTC. Its protein product is CASSWAISSVQETQYF. Using reference TRBV5-1 and TRBJ2-5 for the parts outside the CDR3, the full variable domain is KAGVTQTPRYLIKTRGQQVTLSCSPISGHRSVSWYQQTPGQGLQFLFEYFSETQRNKGNFPGRFSGRQFSNSRSEMNVSTLELGDSALYLCASSWAISSVQETQYFGPGTRLLVL.